The 22 T cell receptor beta chains below come from one sample, sequenced in a study of blood T cell repertoires in COVID-19. The table came from immunoSEQ multiplex PCR; TCRdb's copy has only in-frame clones and leaves some out. In the table there are about 130,000 clones, about 86% of which are singletons. Sequences were obtained from peripheral blood. The receptors originated from a woman over 75 with acute or convalescent COVID-19.

The chain uses TRBV3-1 (or the pseudogene TRBV3-2) and TRBJ2-7; D remains unclear. Germline assignment: CDR1 LGHDT and CDR2 YNNKEL (reference sequence). CDR3 length: 11 amino acids. V lost 3 bases to trimming and J lost 12 bases, with 12 bases between them. The CDR3 region is CASSQARKRYF. The CDR3 nucleotides read TGTGCCAGCAGCCAGGCCAGAAAGCGGTACTTC.

CDR3 in DNA: TGTGCCAGCAGTCGCGACAGGGTTGGGGCCGGGGAGCTGTTTTTT. It is translated as CASSRDRVGAGELFF. The V gene is TRBV27, the J gene TRBJ2-2; 7 bases line up with TRBD1. CDR3 length equals 15 residues. V was clipped by 5 bases and J by 6 bases; unmatched bases: 9. Germline assignment: CDR1 MNHEY and CDR2 SMNVEV (reference sequence).

The chain combines TRBV5-4 with TRBJ2-3, with D possibly TRBD1 on 5 matching bases. This CDR3 comprises 15 residues. Per germline, CDR1 SGHNT and CDR2 YYREEE (reference sequence). V was shortened by 0 bases and J by 3 bases, with 11 bases between the two germline ends. The CDR3 reads CASSLGAGQTDTQYF. CDR3 nucleotides: TGTGCCAGCAGCTTGGGGGCAGGGCAAACAGATACGCAGTATTTT.

The CDR3 DNA follows: TGTGCCAGCAGCGCCCAGGGGGGCGCAAACGGAAACACCATATATTTT. Translating it yields CASSAQGGANGNTIYF. The chain links TRBV7-2 to TRBJ1-3; TRBD1 aligns across 7 bases. Germline values: CDR1 SGHTA, CDR2 FQGNSA. Unmatched junction bases numbered 11, after V lost 5 bases and J lost 4 bases. The CDR3 loop spans 16 amino acids.

This clone showed up just once. The CDR3 DNA reads as TGTGCCAGTATGAGGGATTTGAGGATCACTGAAGCTTTCTTT. It specifies CASMRDLRITEAFF. The chain combines TRBV19 with TRBJ1-1; D uncertain. Germline V lookup: CDR1 LNHDA, CDR2 SQIVND (reference sequence). Trimming took 7 bases from V and 4 from J, leaving 16 bases between them. CDR3 length: 14 residues.

This chain uses TRBV4-1 with TRBJ1-4, with D possibly TRBD1 on 5 matching bases. Germline values: CDR1 MGHRA, CDR2 YSYEKL. V gave up 0 bases and J gave up 8 bases, with 16 bases separating them. CDR3 length: 16 amino acids. This CDR3 is CASSQDWNGGWEKLFF. CDR3 sequence (DNA): TGCGCCAGCAGCCAAGATTGGAACGGGGGTTGGGAAAAACTGTTTTTT.

The chain joins TRBV12-3 or TRBV12-4 to TRBJ2-3, with D possibly being TRBD2 (6 bases). Trimming took 1 base from V and 8 from J, leaving 10 bases between them. The CDR3 is made up of 13 amino acids. For the CDR3, the DNA is TGTGCCAGCAGTTTAGTCCCCGGGGGTACGCAGTATTTT. Amino acids: CASSLVPGGTQYF.

This chain links TRBV7-7 with TRBJ2-5; a weak D match, TRBD1 (5 bases). Trimming shortened V by 8 bases and J by 0 bases, and 10 bases separated the two germline ends. Germline V CDR1 and CDR2: SSHAT, FNYEAQ (reference sequence). The CDR3 runs to 13 residues. CDR3 bases: TGTGCCAGCGGGGCAGCGTACCAAGAGACCCAGTACTTC. Translated: CASGAAYQETQYF.

V and J are TRBV2 and TRBJ1-2; weak D call: TRBD1 (6 bases). Trimming removed 7 bases from V and 5 bases from J, with 14 bases in between. The CDR3 is 13 residues long. In germline, CDR1 is SNHLY, CDR2 FYNNEI. This CDR3 is CASTAGVSYGYTF. The CDR3 region has the DNA TGTGCCAGCACTGCAGGGGTTTCTTATGGCTACACCTTC.

The V call is TRBV2, the J call TRBJ1-5; no clear D. This CDR3 has 13 residues. Trimming removed 7 bases at V and 3 bases at J, with 10 bases between. Germline V CDR1 and CDR2: SNHLY, FYNNEI. CDR3 bases: TGTGCCAGCAACTTGATCGACAATCAGCCCCAGCATTTT. Encoded protein: CASNLIDNQPQHF. The full variable domain, in which reference TRBV2 and TRBJ1-5 provide the parts outside the CDR3, is EPEVTQTPSHQVTQMGQEVILRCVPISNHLYFYWYRQILGQKVEFLVSFYNNEISEKSEIFDDQFSVERPDGSNFTLKIRSTKLEDSAMYFCASNLIDNQPQHFGDGTRLSIL.

V usage is TRBV29-1 and J usage is TRBJ1-4; 7 bases line up with TRBD1. There are 14 residues in the CDR3. Germline assignment: CDR1 SQVTM and CDR2 ANQGSEA. Losses at the gene ends were 6 bases for V and 4 bases for J; bases not matched to a gene: 8. The CDR3 coding sequence is TGCAGCGTCGCCGCACAGGGGATTAATGAAAAACTGTTTTTT. Amino acids: CSVAAQGINEKLFF.

For this clone: This specimen includes other DNA sequences encoding the same CDR3. The rearrangement links TRBV5-1 to TRBJ1-1; D perhaps matches TRBD1 (5 bases). V lost 3 bases and J 3 bases, leaving 9 bases between the germline ends. CDR3 length equals 13 residues. Germline values: CDR1 SGHRS, CDR2 YFSETQ. The CDR3 here is CASSSQGDTEAFF. The CDR3 DNA reads TGCGCCAGCAGCTCTCAGGGTGACACTGAAGCTTTCTTT.

A few counts support this clone. CDR3 sequence (DNA): TGTGCCAGCAGCTTGCTCCCAGGGAACGAGCAGTACTTC. Protein sequence: CASSLLPGNEQYF. This chain uses TRBV5-5 with TRBJ2-7; D possibly corresponds to TRBD1 (5 bases). This CDR3 contains 13 residues. V was clipped by 1 base and J by 5 bases, with 10 bases between them. Germline values: CDR1 SGHKS, CDR2 YYEKEE (reference sequence).

V usage is TRBV30 and J usage is TRBJ1-2; 7 nucleotides agree with TRBD1. The CDR3 is 14 residues long. Germline loops: CDR1 GTSNPN, CDR2 SVGIG (reference sequence). V shed 1 base, J shed 6 bases, and the junction held 8 bases outside the gene matches. CDR3 region: CAWSEGAYDDGYTF. The CDR3 DNA reads as TGTGCCTGGAGTGAGGGGGCCTACGATGATGGCTACACCTTC.

This chain's CDR3 is CASSPVPWGHTF. The CDR3 nucleotides are TGTGCCAGCAGTCCCGTCCCCTGGGGCCACACCTTC. This sequence joins TRBV6-5 and TRBJ1-2; possible D gene TRBD1, 5 bases. Germline lookup yields CDR1 MNHEY and CDR2 SVGAGI. The ends were cut back, 5 bases at V and 12 bases at J, with 16 bases in the middle. The CDR3 loop spans 12 amino acids.

The V gene is TRBV6-2 or TRBV6-3, the J gene TRBJ1-1, with a possible D match to TRBD1 (6 bases). Germline V CDR1 and CDR2: MNHEY, SVGEGT. V shed 2 bases and J shed 0 bases, with 13 bases lying between them. The length of the CDR3 is 16 residues. The CDR3 is CASSYGYGGLNTEAFF. The CDR3 DNA sequence: TGTGCCAGCAGTTACGGCTACGGGGGGCTGAACACTGAAGCTTTCTTT.

This clone was picked up one time. This chain links TRBV3-1 (or the pseudogene TRBV3-2) with TRBJ2-2; 8 bases are shared with TRBD2. With 1 base clipped from V and 1 base from J, the junction kept 8 bases outside the gene matches. The CDR3 consists of 18 residues. Germline V gene sequence: CDR1 LGHDT, CDR2 YNNKEL (reference sequence). DNA of the CDR3: TGTGCCAGCAGCCAAGTACGGGGTAGCGGGAAGAACACCGGGGAGCTGTTTTTT. Translated: CASSQVRGSGKNTGELFF.

This chain joins TRBV7-2 and TRBJ2-6, with D possibly TRBD2 on 5 matching bases. The length of the CDR3 is 18 residues. The germline V gene encodes CDR1 SGHTA and CDR2 FQGNSA. V lost 3 bases, J lost 0 bases, and 15 bases lay in between. The CDR3 loop reads CASSLRELGSSGANVLTF. The CDR3 coding sequence is TGTGCCAGCAGCTTGCGTGAACTGGGGAGCTCTGGGGCCAACGTCCTGACTTTC.

The chain joins TRBV9 to TRBJ2-7; D may be TRBD2 (5 bases). The CDR3 spans 17 residues. Germline CDR1 and CDR2: SGDLS and YYNGEE. The V and J ends lost 3 bases and 0 bases respectively, with 19 bases between them. This CDR3 is CASSERPSSGFSYEQYF. DNA of the CDR3: TGTGCCAGCAGCGAGAGGCCCTCCTCGGGGTTCTCCTACGAGCAGTACTTC.

Only a few counts were recorded for this clone. The gene calls are TRBV2 and TRBJ1-6; 7 bases are shared with TRBD1. J was trimmed by 6 bases and V by 6 bases; bases with no gene match: 5. CDR3 length equals 14 residues. Germline V gene sequence: CDR1 SNHLY, CDR2 FYNNEI. Written as DNA, the CDR3 is TGTGCCAGCAGGACCGGGACAGCTAATTCACCCCTCCACTTT. Translating it yields CASRTGTANSPLHF.

J is TRBJ1-2 and V is TRBV30, with TRBD1 identical over 7 bases. CDR1 is GTSNPN and CDR2 is SVGIG in the germline V gene (reference sequence). The junction had 9 bases not matched to a gene; V was cut back by 4 bases and J by 1 base. The CDR3 contains 15 residues. CDR3 region: CAWTLGTAINYGYTF. The CDR3 DNA follows: TGTGCCTGGACTCTCGGGACAGCTATTAACTATGGCTACACCTTC.

The rearrangement links TRBV27 to TRBJ2-7; D might be TRBD2 (5 bases). CDR1 MNHEY and CDR2 SMNVEV come from the germline V gene (reference sequence). This CDR3 has 13 residues. Trimming left V 5 bases short and J 7 bases short, with 15 bases between. Here the CDR3 reads CASSILRTGEQYF. The CDR3 DNA follows: TGTGCCAGCAGTATCCTCAGGACGGGAGAGCAGTACTTC.